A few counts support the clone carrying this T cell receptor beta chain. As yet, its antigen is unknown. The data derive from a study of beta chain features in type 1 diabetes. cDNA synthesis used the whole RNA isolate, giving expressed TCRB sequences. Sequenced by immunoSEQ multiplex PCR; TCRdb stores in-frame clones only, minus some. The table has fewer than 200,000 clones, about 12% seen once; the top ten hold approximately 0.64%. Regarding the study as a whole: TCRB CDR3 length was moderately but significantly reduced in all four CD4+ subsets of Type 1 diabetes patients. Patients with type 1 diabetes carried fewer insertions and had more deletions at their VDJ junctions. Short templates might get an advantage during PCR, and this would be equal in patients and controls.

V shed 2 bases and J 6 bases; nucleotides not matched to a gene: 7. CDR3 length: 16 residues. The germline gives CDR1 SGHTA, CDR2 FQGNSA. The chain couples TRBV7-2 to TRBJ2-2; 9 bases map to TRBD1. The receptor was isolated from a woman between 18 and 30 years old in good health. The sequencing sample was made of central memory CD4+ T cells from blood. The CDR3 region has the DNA TGTGCCAGCAGCTTAAGGGCGGGACAGGGTTCCGGGGAGCTGTTTTTT. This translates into CASSLRAGQGSGELFF.